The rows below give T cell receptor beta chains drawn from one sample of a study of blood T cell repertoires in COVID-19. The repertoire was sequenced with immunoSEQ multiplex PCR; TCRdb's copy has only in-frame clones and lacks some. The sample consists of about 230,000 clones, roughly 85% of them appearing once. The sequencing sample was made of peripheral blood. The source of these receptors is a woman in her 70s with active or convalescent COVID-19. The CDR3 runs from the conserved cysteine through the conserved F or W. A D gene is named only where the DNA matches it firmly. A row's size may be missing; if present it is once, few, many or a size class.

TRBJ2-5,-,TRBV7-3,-,TGTGCCAGCAGCTTTAGCGGAGAGACCCAGTACTTC,CASSFSGETQYF
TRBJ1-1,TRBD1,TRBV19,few,TGTGCCAGTAGTATAGGGGGACAGGTGAACACTGAAGCTTTCTTT,CASSIGGQVNTEAFF
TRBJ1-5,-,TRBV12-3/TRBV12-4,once,TGTGCCAGCAGCCGGGTGGTAGCCCAGCCCCAGCATTTT,CASSRVVAQPQHF
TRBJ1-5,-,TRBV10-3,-,TGTGCCATCAGTCGAGGGGGAACTCAGCCCCAGCATTTT,CAISRGGTQPQHF
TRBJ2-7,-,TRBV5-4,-,TGTGCCAGCAGCTTGGCCGGTGGGCGCCTCTACGAGCAGTACTTC,CASSLAGGRLYEQYF
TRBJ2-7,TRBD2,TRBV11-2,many,TGTGCCAGCAGCGGACTAGCGACCTACGAGCAGTACTTC,CASSGLATYEQYF
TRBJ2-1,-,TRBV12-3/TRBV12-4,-,TGTGCCAGCAGTTTAAGGGGGATCCATGAGCAGTTCTTC,CASSLRGIHEQFF
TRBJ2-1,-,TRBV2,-,TGTGCCAGCAGTGACTTTAGCTCCTACAATGAGCAGTTCTTC,CASSDFSSYNEQFF
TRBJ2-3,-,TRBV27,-,TGTGCCAGCAGTTTTACTAGCACCCCAGATACGCAGTATTTT,CASSFTSTPDTQYF
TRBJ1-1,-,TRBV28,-,TGTGCCAGCAGTCCCCAGACTGAAGCTTTCTTT,CASSPQTEAFF
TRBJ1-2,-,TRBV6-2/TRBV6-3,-,TGTGCCAGCAGCGCAGACTATGGCTACACCTTC,CASSADYGYTF
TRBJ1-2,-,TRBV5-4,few,TGTGCCAGCAGCTTGGGACAGGCTCACTATGGCTACACCTTC,CASSLGQAHYGYTF
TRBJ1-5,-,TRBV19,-,TGTGCCAGTAGTTTCGAATTACAGGGAGATCAGCCCCAGCATTTT,CASSFELQGDQPQHF
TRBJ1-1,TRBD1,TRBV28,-,TGTGCCAGCAGCCCTCGGGACAGGAAGAACACTGAAGCTTTCTTT,CASSPRDRKNTEAFF
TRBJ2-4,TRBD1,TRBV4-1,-,TGCGCCAGCAGCCAAGGCGGACAGGGGAACATTCAGTACTTC,CASSQGGQGNIQYF
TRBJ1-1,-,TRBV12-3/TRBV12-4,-,TGTGCCAGCACCATGCGGAACACTGAAGCTTTCTTT,CASTMRNTEAFF
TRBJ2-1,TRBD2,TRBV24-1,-,TGTGCCACCAGTGAAGGGCTAGCGGACAATGAGCAGTTCTTC,CATSEGLADNEQFF
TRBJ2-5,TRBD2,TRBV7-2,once,TGTGCCAGCAGCTCGGGGGGCAGCGGGGGACCCGCCGGGTACTTC,CASSSGGSGGPAGYF
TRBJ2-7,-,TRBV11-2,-,TGTGCCAGCAGTTGGGAGGTTATAACGGGCGAGCAGTACTTC,CASSWEVITGEQYF
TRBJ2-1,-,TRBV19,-,TGTGCCAGTAGTACCCAACCGGGACTGAGCTCCTACAATGAGCAGTTCTTC,CASSTQPGLSSYNEQFF
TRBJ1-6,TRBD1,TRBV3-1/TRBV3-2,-,TGTGCCAGCAGCCCCGACAGGGCGTACTCACCCCTCCACTTT,CASSPDRAYSPLHF
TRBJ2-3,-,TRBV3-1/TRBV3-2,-,TGTGCCAGCACTTGGAGGGCCCACACAGATACGCAGTATTTT,CASTWRAHTDTQYF
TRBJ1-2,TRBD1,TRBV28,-,TGTGCCAGCAGATCTGCGGACAGGAACTATGGCTACACCTTC,CASRSADRNYGYTF
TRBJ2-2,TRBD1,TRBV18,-,TGTGCCAGCTCCCAATTCGTTGGGACAGTGCAATCCTTCACCGGGGAGCTGTTTTTT,CASSQFVGTVQSFTGELFF
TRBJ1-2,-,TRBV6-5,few,TGTGCCAGCAGCTGGAGTTTGGGTAACTATGGCTACACCTTC,CASSWSLGNYGYTF
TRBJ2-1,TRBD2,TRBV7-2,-,TGTGCCAGCAGCTTAGCGGGACTAGCGGGAGTCGGAGACAATGAGCAGTTCTTC,CASSLAGLAGVGDNEQFF
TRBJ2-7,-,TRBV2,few,TGTGCCAGCAGTGGGCGGGGAGGCGAGCAGTACTTC,CASSGRGGEQYF
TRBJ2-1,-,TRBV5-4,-,TGTGCCAGCAGCAGGGATAGGGGGTCCTACAATGAGCAGTTCTTC,CASSRDRGSYNEQFF
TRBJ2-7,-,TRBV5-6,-,TGTGCCAGCAGCCTGTACCCAGGGGGGACTTCCTACGAGCAGTACTTC,CASSLYPGGTSYEQYF
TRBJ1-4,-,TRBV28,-,TGTGCCAGCAGTTACCCGGGGGGCGGCACTGAAAAACTGTTTTTT,CASSYPGGGTEKLFF
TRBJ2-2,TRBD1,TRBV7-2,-,TGTGCCAGCAGCCCGACAGGGACGAACACCGGGGAGCTGTTTTTT,CASSPTGTNTGELFF
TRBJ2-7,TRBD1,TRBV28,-,TGTGCCAGCACCGTCCCCGGGACAGCCTACGAGCAGTACTTC,CASTVPGTAYEQYF
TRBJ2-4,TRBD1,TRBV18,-,TGTGCCAGCTCACCACCGGGACAGAAAAACATTCAGTACTTC,CASSPPGQKNIQYF
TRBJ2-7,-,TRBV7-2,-,TGTGCCAGCAGCTTAGGTAGGAGTTCCTACGAGCAGTACTTC,CASSLGRSSYEQYF
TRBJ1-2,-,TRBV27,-,TGTGCCAGCAGCCACCGGGGGGGGACTGGGTTCTATGGCTACACCTTC,CASSHRGGTGFYGYTF
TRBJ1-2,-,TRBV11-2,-,TGTGCCAGCAGCCCGGGAGACTATGGCTACACCTTC,CASSPGDYGYTF
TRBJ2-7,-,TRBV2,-,TGTGCCAGCAGTGTTTACAGCTACGAGCAGTACTTC,CASSVYSYEQYF